The 2 T cell receptor beta chains below all came from one sample that was sequenced in a study of identical twins. One entry per CDR3 protein results from TCRdb running MiXCR on the 5' RACE reads. The sample holds 550,000 to 800,000 distinct CDR3 sequences, less than 9% seen once. These same records also appear under a second study, on yellow fever vaccine responses in identical twins.

Sequencing was performed on PBMCs. The receptors stem from a woman younger than 35 in good health.

This clonotype was seen more than once but under ten times. The rearrangement joins TRBV11-2 to TRBJ1-1, with 7 nucleotides matching TRBD1. This CDR3 is 15 amino acids long. After removal of 4 bases from V and 4 bases from J, the junction contained 9 bases not matched to a gene. Germline loops: CDR1 SGHAT, CDR2 FQNNGV. This CDR3 reads CASSSKTGWATEAFF. As DNA, the CDR3 is TGTGCCAGCAGCTCCAAGACAGGGTGGGCCACTGAAGCTTTCTTT.

The table lists this clonotype with many counts. The genes are TRBV10-3 and TRBJ2-5; weak D call: TRBD1 (6 bases). CDR1 is ENHRY, CDR2 SYGVKD, per germline. The germline V and J ends were trimmed by 0 bases and 0 bases, with 11 bases remaining between them. The CDR3 spans 16 residues. The CDR3, as DNA: TGTGCCATCAGTGAGTCTGGCAGGGGATACCAAGAGACCCAGTACTTC. It translates to CAISESGRGYQETQYF.